The subject of this entry is one T cell receptor (beta chain). Its antigen has not been determined. Per-base qualities were not stored, and no clone one base away is much larger. The data originate from a study of cytomegalovirus exposure and HLA in healthy donors (dated by TCRdb to about 2017). Regarding the study in general: The roughly 650 repertoires of the first cohort and the 110 or so validation repertoires were produced on the same platform, according to a later analysis. To predict cytomegalovirus infection status, the study combined high-throughput TCR immunosequencing, statistical association of individual TCRs with disease status, and machine learning. Besides the first cohort of approximately 670 subjects, a separate validation cohort made up of around 120 different subjects was used. The aim of the study was to test whether cataloging public T cell receptors could identify signatures of past pathogen exposure. Overall results and qualifications from the work: In both the original and validation cohorts, the classifier was reported to diagnose cytomegalovirus status with high specificity and sensitivity. A later analysis had no HLA typing for the validation cohort, so co-occurrence there was scored across all 110 or so repertoires. The study listed 164 TCR beta chains as associated with cytomegalovirus. Subsequent analysis determined that TCRs grouped into clusters in the first cohort also showed a tendency toward co-occurrence across the 120 validation repertoires, and 94% of cluster scores exceeded 0. A few of the identified cytomegalovirus-associated TCR beta chains were confirmed in vitro to be specific for cytomegalovirus antigens. Across donors, most TCR sequences were observed very rarely, whereas some public TCRs were present in many individuals. The authors suggested that the approach could potentially be generalized to other disease states and immunological phenotypes.

From the cysteine up to the phenylalanine, the CDR3 has a length of 15 residues. CDR3 DNA only is kept here, 45 bases in frame from base 1. V has 4 bases trimmed and J has 2 bases trimmed; junction bases matching no gene number 4. The germline V gene encodes CDR1 SGHTA and CDR2 FQGNSA. The donors were included in the validation cohort of over a hundred subjects, a group kept apart from the approximately 700-subject first cohort. The protocol used for the library was the immunoSEQ multiplex PCR assay. Concerning the study's data processing: A statistical classification framework was built for diagnosing cytomegalovirus status from the catalog of TCR beta chain sequences. This immuneACCESS table, as held by TCRdb, lists in-frame sequences with V and J called but not all clones. Of the missing ones, under half trace to an unresolved V gene in checked studies; the others have no known cause. For V, J and clone size, that table is used; D and trimming come from the DNA. For this sample the table gives tens of thousands of clones, of which 88% were detected only once. Clones ranked in the top ten supply about 6.7% of the sample.

The sequence links TRBV7-2 to TRBJ2-7; a stretch of 11 junction bases matches TRBD2. The sequenced sample was PBMCs. The clonotype originates from a woman aged 30 to 39 in good health and CMV-seronegative. CDR3 reads: CASSSVAGGTYEQYF. Read as DNA, the sequence is TGTGCCAGCAGCTCTGTAGCGGGAGGGACCTACGAGCAGTACTTC.